This TCR beta chain comes out of a study of shared clonotypes between healthy human individuals. The assay was immunoSEQ multiplex PCR, and TCRdb's table has in-frame clones only and misses some. The table shows about 2.2 million clones, with 85% to 95% occurring only once. Naive CD8 cells lacked CD45RO and underwent positive selection for CCR7, leaving out terminally differentiated effector memory CD45RA+ cells. Per germline, CDR1 SGHNT and CDR2 YYREEE (reference sequence). This CDR3 is 18 amino acids long. V shed 4 bases, J shed 2 bases, and the junction held 15 bases outside the gene matches. This clonotype was obtained from a young man in good health. Some clones in this sample may be carry-over from other donors' samples. Specimen: naive CD8+ T cells from PBMCs. The rearrangement uses TRBV5-4 and TRBJ2-1; 7 positions agree with TRBD2. The CDR3, as DNA: TGTGCCAGCAGCCCGGGGGGAATGGGACTTGAAACCTACAATGAGCAGTTCTTC. It yields the protein CASSPGGMGLETYNEQFF.